This T cell receptor beta chain is drawn from a study of T cell responses to AZD1222 COVID-19 vaccine. Findings of the study overall: Donors, mostly white British, included more females; clonal diversity was possibly underestimated.

CDR1 KGHDR and CDR2 SFDVKD come from the germline V gene. V was clipped by 2 bases and J by 0 bases; unmatched bases: 13. CDR3 length: 20 amino acids. The assay was immunoSEQ multiplex PCR, and TCRdb's table has in-frame clones only and misses some. This sample yields some 170,000 clones, of which more than 80% are seen a single time; approximately 4% belongs to the top ten. In regard to this clone: Its antigen is as yet unknown.

The chain has TRBV24-1 and TRBJ2-5; TRBD2 aligns across 11 bases. The sample consisted of peripheral blood, taken 28 days after the second dose of the MenACWY control vaccine. This clonotype was sampled from an adult who received the MenACWY meningococcal vaccine as a control. The CDR3 nucleotides are TGTGCCACCAGTGATTACCAGAGCCTAGCGGGAGGCGCGTACCAAGAGACCCAGTACTTC. It specifies CATSDYQSLAGGAYQETQYF.